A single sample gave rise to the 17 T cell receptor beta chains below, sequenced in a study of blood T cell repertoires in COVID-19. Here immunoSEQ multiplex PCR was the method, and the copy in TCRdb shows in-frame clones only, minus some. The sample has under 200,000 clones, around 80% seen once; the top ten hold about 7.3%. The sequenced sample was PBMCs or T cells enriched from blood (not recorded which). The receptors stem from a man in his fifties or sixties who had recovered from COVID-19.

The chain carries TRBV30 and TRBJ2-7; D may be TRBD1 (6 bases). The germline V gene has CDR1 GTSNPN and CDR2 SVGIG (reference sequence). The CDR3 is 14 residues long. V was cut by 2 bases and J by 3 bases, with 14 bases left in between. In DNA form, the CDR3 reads TGTGCCTGGAGTCCGGGGCAAGGGGGCTACGAGCAGTACTTC. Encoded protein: CAWSPGQGGYEQYF.

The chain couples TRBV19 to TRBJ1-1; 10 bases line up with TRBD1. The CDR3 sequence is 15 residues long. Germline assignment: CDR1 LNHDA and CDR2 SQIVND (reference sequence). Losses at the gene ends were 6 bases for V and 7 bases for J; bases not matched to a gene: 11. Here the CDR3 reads CASSKDQTGGSEAFF. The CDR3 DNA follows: TGTGCCAGTAGCAAAGACCAGACAGGGGGCAGTGAAGCTTTCTTT.

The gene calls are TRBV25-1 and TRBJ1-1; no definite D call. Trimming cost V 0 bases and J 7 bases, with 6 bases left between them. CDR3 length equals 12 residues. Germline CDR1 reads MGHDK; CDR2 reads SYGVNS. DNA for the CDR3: TGTGCCAGCAGTGAATATTCGGGTGAAGCTTTCTTT. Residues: CASSEYSGEAFF.

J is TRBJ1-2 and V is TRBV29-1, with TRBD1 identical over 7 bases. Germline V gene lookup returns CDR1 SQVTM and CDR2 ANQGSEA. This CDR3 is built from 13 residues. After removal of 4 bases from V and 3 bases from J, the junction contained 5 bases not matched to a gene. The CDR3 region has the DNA TGCAGCGTTGCAAGTACAGGGGACTATGGCTACACCTTC. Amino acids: CSVASTGDYGYTF.

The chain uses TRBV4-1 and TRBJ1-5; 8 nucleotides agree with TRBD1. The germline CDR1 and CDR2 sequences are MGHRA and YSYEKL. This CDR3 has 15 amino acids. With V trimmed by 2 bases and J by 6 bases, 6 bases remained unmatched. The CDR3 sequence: CASSQSDREGQPQHF. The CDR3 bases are TGCGCCAGCAGCCAATCGGACAGGGAAGGTCAGCCCCAGCATTTT.

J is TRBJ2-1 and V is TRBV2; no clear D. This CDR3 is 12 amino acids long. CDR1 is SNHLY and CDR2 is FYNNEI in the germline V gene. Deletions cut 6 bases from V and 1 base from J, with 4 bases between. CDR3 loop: CASSASYNEQFF. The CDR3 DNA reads TGTGCCAGCAGCGCGTCCTACAATGAGCAGTTCTTC.

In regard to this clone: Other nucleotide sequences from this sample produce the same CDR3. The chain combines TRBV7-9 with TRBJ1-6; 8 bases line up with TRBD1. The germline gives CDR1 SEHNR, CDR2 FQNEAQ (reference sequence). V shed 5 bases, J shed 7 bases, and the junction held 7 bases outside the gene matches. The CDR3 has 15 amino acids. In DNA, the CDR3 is TGTGCCAGCAGCCCCGGACAGGGCCGAAATTCACCCCTCCACTTT. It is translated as CASSPGQGRNSPLHF.

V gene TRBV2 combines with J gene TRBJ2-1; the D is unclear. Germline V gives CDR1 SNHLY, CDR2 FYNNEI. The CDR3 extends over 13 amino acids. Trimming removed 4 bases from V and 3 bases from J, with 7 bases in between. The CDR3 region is CASSAPLYNEQFF. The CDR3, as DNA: TGTGCCAGCAGTGCCCCTCTCTACAATGAGCAGTTCTTC.

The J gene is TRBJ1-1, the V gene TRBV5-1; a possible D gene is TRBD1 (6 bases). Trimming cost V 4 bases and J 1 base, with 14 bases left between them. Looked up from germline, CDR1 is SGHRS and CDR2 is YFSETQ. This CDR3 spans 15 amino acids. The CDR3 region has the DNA TGCGCCAGCAGCATCGCCAGGGGTCAGAACACTGAAGCTTTCTTT. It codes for CASSIARGQNTEAFF. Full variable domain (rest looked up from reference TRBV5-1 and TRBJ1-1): KAGVTQTPRYLIKTRGQQVTLSCSPISGHRSVSWYQQTPGQGLQFLFEYFSETQRNKGNFPGRFSGRQFSNSRSEMNVSTLELGDSALYLCASSIARGQNTEAFFGQGTRLTVV.

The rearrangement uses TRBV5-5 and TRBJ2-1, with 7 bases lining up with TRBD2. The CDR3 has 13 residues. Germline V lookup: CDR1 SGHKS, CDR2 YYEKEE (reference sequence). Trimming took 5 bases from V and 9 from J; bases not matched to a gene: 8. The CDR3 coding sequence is TGTGCCAGCAGGAGAAGTGGCGGGGGTGAGCAGTTCTTC. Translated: CASRRSGGGEQFF.

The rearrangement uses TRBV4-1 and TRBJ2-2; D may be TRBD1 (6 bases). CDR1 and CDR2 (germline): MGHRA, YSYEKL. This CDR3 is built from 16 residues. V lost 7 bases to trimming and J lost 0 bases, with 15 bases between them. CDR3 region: CASNWGHITNTGELFF. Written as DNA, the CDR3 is TGCGCCAGCAACTGGGGACATATAACGAACACCGGGGAGCTGTTTTTT.

CDR3 loop: CAWSVKGASYEQYF. The CDR3 DNA follows: TGTGCCTGGAGTGTAAAGGGGGCCTCCTACGAGCAGTACTTC. The V call is TRBV30, the J call TRBJ2-7, with TRBD1 matching 7 bases. There are 14 residues in the CDR3. The V gene end was trimmed by 0 bases and the J gene end by 0 bases; junction bases not matched to a gene: 2. The V gene's germline CDR1 is GTSNPN and CDR2 SVGIG (reference sequence).

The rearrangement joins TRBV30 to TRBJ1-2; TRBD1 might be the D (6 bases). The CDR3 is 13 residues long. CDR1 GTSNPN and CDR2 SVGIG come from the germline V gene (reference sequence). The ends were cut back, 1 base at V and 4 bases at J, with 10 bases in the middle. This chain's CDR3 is CAWSDRVGYGYTF. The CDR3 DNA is TGTGCCTGGAGTGACAGGGTTGGCTATGGCTACACCTTC.

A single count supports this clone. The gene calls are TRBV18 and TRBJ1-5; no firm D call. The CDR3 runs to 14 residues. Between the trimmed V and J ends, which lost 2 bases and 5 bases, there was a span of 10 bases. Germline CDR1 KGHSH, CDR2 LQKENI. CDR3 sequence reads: CASSPMSSDQPQHF. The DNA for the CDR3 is TGTGCCAGCTCACCAATGAGTTCCGATCAGCCCCAGCATTTT.

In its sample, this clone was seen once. The CDR3 sequence: CASSQVTSSTDTQYF. The CDR3 nucleotides read TGCGCCAGCAGCCAAGTGACTAGCTCCACAGATACGCAGTATTTT. The chain couples TRBV4-1 to TRBJ2-3; 7 nucleotides match TRBD2. The CDR3 extends over 15 amino acids. The germline gives CDR1 MGHRA, CDR2 YSYEKL. J gave up 2 bases and V 1 base, and 3 bases lay outside the gene matches.

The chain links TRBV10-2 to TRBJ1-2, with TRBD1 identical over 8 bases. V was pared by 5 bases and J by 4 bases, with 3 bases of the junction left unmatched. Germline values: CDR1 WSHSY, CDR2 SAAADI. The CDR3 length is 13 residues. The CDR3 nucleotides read TGCGCCAGCAGTCGGGACAGGACCTATGGCTACACCTTC. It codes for CASSRDRTYGYTF.

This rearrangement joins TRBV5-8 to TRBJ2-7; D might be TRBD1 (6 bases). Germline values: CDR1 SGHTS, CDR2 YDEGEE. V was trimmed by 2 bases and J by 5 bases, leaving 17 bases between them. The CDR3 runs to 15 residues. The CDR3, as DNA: TGTGCCAGCAGCTTACGGGACACTGCGTCTCACGAGCAGTACTTC. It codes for CASSLRDTASHEQYF.